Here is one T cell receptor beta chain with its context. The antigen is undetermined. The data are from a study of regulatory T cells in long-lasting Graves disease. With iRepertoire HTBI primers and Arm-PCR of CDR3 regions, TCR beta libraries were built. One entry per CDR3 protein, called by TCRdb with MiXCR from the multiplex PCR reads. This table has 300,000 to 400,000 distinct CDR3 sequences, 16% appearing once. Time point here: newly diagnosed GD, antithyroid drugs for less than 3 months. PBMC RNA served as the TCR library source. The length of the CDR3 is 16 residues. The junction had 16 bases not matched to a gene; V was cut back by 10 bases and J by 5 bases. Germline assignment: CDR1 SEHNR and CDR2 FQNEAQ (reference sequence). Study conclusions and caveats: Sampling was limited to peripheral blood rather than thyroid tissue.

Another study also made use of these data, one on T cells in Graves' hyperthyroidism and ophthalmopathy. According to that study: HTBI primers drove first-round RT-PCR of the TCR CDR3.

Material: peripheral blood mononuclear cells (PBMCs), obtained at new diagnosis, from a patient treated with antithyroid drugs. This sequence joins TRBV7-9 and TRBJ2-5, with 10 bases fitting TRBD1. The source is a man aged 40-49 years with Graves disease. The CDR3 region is CAIRWGQGPLAETQYF. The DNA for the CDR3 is TGTGCCATTCGGTGGGGACAGGGGCCTTTGGCTGAGACCCAGTACTTC.